This T cell receptor (beta chain) was identified during a study of T cells after yellow fever vaccination. Study summary: When fractions had low cell numbers, they were prepared with SMART-Seq v4 Ultra Low Input.

Germline CDR1 and CDR2: MNHNS and SASEGT. With 4 bases removed from V and 3 bases from J, the gap between germline ends came to 10 bases. This CDR3 has 13 residues. Each CDR3 protein is one row after TCRdb ran MiXCR on the 5' RACE reads. This sample has about 580,000 distinct CDR3 sequences, with 17% found just once. Study-level points and caveats: Bulk-population clonotypes that are abundant could appear as contaminants in FACS-sorted repertoires. Among primary-vaccination clones, most reappeared after the booster, at almost 98% for CD4 and around 91% for CD8. Overall, a small share of clonotypes was seen in both CD4 and CD8 compartments.

To note about this clonotype: The antigen remains undetermined.

The receptor was isolated from a man between 18 and 29 years old who received the YFV17D yellow fever vaccine. The sequenced sample was PBMCs, obtained about 5 days after the first yellow fever vaccination. V and J are TRBV6-1 and TRBJ2-7, with D possibly matching TRBD1 (6 bases). DNA of the CDR3: TGTGCCAGCAGTGGGACAGTCGGCTACGAGCAGTACGTC. It encodes CASSGTVGYEQYV.